The clone carrying this T cell receptor (beta chain) has a single count. Germline-derived CDR1 and CDR2 are LGHDT and YNNKEL (reference sequence). The CDR3 contains 15 residues. The trim removed 3 bases at V and 6 bases at J, leaving 6 bases unmatched. A second PCR of roughly 7 to 11 cycles used a sample-barcoded 5' primer and a J-beta primer mix. The authors tagged each cDNA molecule using a template-switch adaptor with 12 random nucleotides. Each CDR3 protein gets one entry after TCRdb re-called the 5' RACE reads with MiXCR. The sample holds some 1.7 million distinct CDR3 sequences, 25% to 30% seen once. The sample originates from a study of blood T cells in healthy people across ages. Isolated PBMCs totaled at least 6 million in each sample.

The sample comprised blood. J is TRBJ2-3 and V is TRBV3-1, with 10 bases fitting TRBD2. The TCR originated in a woman aged 25 to 39 in good health. DNA for the CDR3: TGTGCCAGCAGCCAGAGCGGGGGGGGCGAGGATACGCAGTATTTT. This encodes CASSQSGGGEDTQYF.